Given below is one T cell receptor beta chain in context. These data are taken from a study of blood T cell repertoires in COVID-19. In the study overall: Whether acute or convalescent, the COVID-19 samples came from the United States, Italy and Spain.

In the source study's methods: Using reference gene primer amplification, nucleated cell counts were estimated. The protocol was immunoSEQ multiplex PCR, while the TCRdb copy is restricted to in-frame clones and leaves out a portion. D and trimming come from the DNA, and the V and J calls and clone size come from that table. The repertoire holds approximately 280,000 clones, with over 75% as singletons. The V gene lost 0 bases and the J gene lost 1 base, with 8 bases spanning the gap. CDR1 is SGHAT, CDR2 FQNNGV, per germline. This CDR3 has 15 amino acids. Material: peripheral blood. The TCR comes from a woman under 40 with COVID-19, enrolled during active disease. The chain has TRBV11-2 and TRBJ2-3; D is perhaps TRBD2 (5 bases). CDR3: CASSLDGSGTDTQYF. DNA for the CDR3: TGTGCCAGCAGCTTAGATGGGAGCGGCACAGATACGCAGTATTTT. The complete variable domain, with remaining parts taken from reference TRBV11-2 and TRBJ2-3, reads EAGVAQSPRYKIIEKRQSVAFWCNPISGHATLYWYQQILGQGPKLLIQFQNNGVVDDSQLPKDRFSAERLKGVDSTLKIQPAKLEDSAVYLCASSLDGSGTDTQYFGPGTRLTVL.